The 16 T cell receptor beta chains reported below all come from one sample, sequenced in a study of cytomegalovirus exposure and HLA in healthy donors. The study ran its PCR with 60 Vbeta and 13 Jbeta primers. Libraries were prepared by immunoSEQ multiplex PCR; TCRdb keeps only in-frame clonotypes and omits some of them. Here the sample spans about 140,000 clones, approximately 78% being singletons. Sequencing was performed on PBMCs. The receptors come from a man between 18 and 35 years old in good health and CMV-seropositive.

This clone was observed a single time. The chain is built from TRBV5-1 and TRBJ2-3, with D tentatively TRBD1 (8 bases). The ends were cut back, 7 bases at V and 1 base at J, with 13 bases in the middle. This CDR3 is 14 amino acids long. Germline-derived CDR1 and CDR2 are SGHRS and YFSETQ. The CDR3 here is CASGTGGGTDTQYF. The DNA of the CDR3 is TGCGCCAGCGGAACAGGGGGGGGCACAGATACGCAGTATTTT.

The rearrangement joins TRBV19 to TRBJ1-2, with 7 bases identical to TRBD1. Germline lookup yields CDR1 LNHDA and CDR2 SQIVND (reference sequence). This CDR3 comprises 14 residues. Losses at the gene ends were 4 bases for V and 4 bases for J; bases not matched to a gene: 6. The CDR3 coding sequence is TGTGCCAGTAGTACCCACCGGGACAGCTATGGCTACACCTTC. Amino acids: CASSTHRDSYGYTF.

The chain uses TRBV27 and TRBJ1-2; 7 bases agree with TRBD1. V lost 4 bases and J lost 7; bases outside the gene matches: 6. CDR1 and CDR2 from the germline V gene are MNHEY and SMNVEV (reference sequence). CDR3 length: 13 residues. The CDR3 DNA is TGTGCCAGCAGTTACTCACAGGGGAGTGGCTACACCTTC. The encoded protein is CASSYSQGSGYTF.

This clone was seen a few times. The chain carries TRBV5-1 and TRBJ2-7; 10 bases align to TRBD2. The length of the CDR3 is 17 residues. From germline, CDR1 is SGHRS and CDR2 YFSETQ. The J segment lost 2 bases and the V segment lost 4 bases, leaving 12 bases of the junction unmatched. Here the CDR3 DNA reads TGCGCCAGCAGCCCGGGTGGGGGAGCGGGAGGGCCCTACGAGCAGTACTTC. Its translation is CASSPGGGAGGPYEQYF.

The chain links TRBV27 to TRBJ2-7, with 9 nucleotides matching TRBD1. CDR3 length equals 16 residues. J gave up 3 bases and V 2 bases, and 8 bases lay outside the gene matches. The germline V gene has CDR1 MNHEY and CDR2 SMNVEV (reference sequence). CDR3 coding DNA: TGTGCCAGCAGTTTAGAGATTCGGGACAGGGTCTACGAGCAGTACTTC. Protein: CASSLEIRDRVYEQYF.

The rearrangement uses TRBV27 and TRBJ2-6; the match to TRBD1 covers 7 bases. The CDR3 runs 19 residues. With 5 bases clipped from V and 2 bases from J, the junction kept 15 bases outside the gene matches. Germline V CDR1 and CDR2: MNHEY, SMNVEV (reference sequence). The CDR3 loop reads CASSINRDSTRPGANVLTF. In DNA, the CDR3 is TGTGCCAGCAGTATTAACCGGGACAGTACACGACCTGGGGCCAACGTCCTGACTTTC.

This chain connects TRBV2 to TRBJ2-1; 8 bases map to TRBD1. The V gene's germline CDR1 is SNHLY and CDR2 FYNNEI. The CDR3 consists of 15 residues. V lost 4 bases to trimming and J lost 6 bases; unmatched junction nucleotides: 8. Here the CDR3 DNA reads TGTGCCAGCAGTGTTCAGGGGGCGCAAGGCAATGAGCAGTTCTTC. Translating it yields CASSVQGAQGNEQFF.

The gene calls are TRBV6-6 and TRBJ1-1; 8 bases are shared with TRBD1. The CDR3 consists of 16 residues. The germline gives CDR1 MNHNY, CDR2 SVGAGI (reference sequence). After removal of 4 bases from V and 4 bases from J, the junction contained 11 bases not matched to a gene. DNA of the CDR3: TGTGCCAGCAGTTCGGCAGGGGACAGGTGGGGCACTGAAGCTTTCTTT. This codes for CASSSAGDRWGTEAFF.

This clone has a handful of counts. DNA for the CDR3: TGTGCCAGCAGCACCGGGACAGAAGCTTTCTTT. Translated: CASSTGTEAFF. This chain uses TRBV5-4 with TRBJ1-1; D may be TRBD1 (6 bases). The germline V gene encodes CDR1 SGHNT and CDR2 YYREEE (reference sequence). The CDR3 is 11 residues long. Trimming cost V 4 bases and J 8 bases, with 9 bases left between them.

The V and J genes are TRBV28 and TRBJ1-5; D may be TRBD1 (5 bases). The CDR3 runs to 15 residues. Germline CDR1 and CDR2: MDHEN and SYDVKM. V was shortened by 10 bases and J by 1 base, with 17 bases between the two germline ends. The CDR3 reads CATRGRGKSNQPQHF. Written as DNA, the CDR3 is TGTGCCACCAGAGGGAGGGGAAAGAGCAATCAGCCCCAGCATTTT.

The V gene is TRBV6-5, the J gene TRBJ1-1; D gene uncertain. Germline assignment: CDR1 MNHEY and CDR2 SVGAGI. V lost 2 bases to trimming and J lost 2 bases, with 6 bases between them. The CDR3 is 13 residues long. The CDR3 region is CASSYQFNTEAFF. The CDR3 nucleotides are TGTGCCAGCAGTTACCAGTTCAACACTGAAGCTTTCTTT.

The chain has TRBV5-1 and TRBJ1-1; 12 bases fit TRBD1. The CDR3 is 18 residues long. V trimming: 2 bases; J trimming: 0 bases; junction bases outside the gene matches: 8. Germline V gene lookup returns CDR1 SGHRS and CDR2 YFSETQ. The CDR3 here is CASSFGRDRGPLNTEAFF. For the CDR3, the DNA is TGCGCCAGCAGCTTTGGGAGGGACAGGGGGCCATTGAACACTGAAGCTTTCTTT. Full variable domain (remainder filled in from reference TRBV5-1 and TRBJ1-1): KAGVTQTPRYLIKTRGQQVTLSCSPISGHRSVSWYQQTPGQGLQFLFEYFSETQRNKGNFPGRFSGRQFSNSRSEMNVSTLELGDSALYLCASSFGRDRGPLNTEAFFGQGTRLTVV.

The genes are TRBV4-2 and TRBJ1-1; no firm D call. Germline V gene lookup returns CDR1 LGHNA and CDR2 YNFKEQ. The CDR3 runs to 15 residues. The V end was cut by 3 bases, the J end by 0 bases, with 11 bases between. The CDR3 spells CASSQFVGVNTEAFF. The DNA of the CDR3 is TGTGCCAGCAGCCAGTTCGTGGGCGTGAACACTGAAGCTTTCTTT.

On this clone: The same CDR3 can be traced to other DNA sequences in this sample. The chain recombines TRBV5-6 with TRBJ1-2, with TRBD1 matching 7 bases. V was pared by 1 base and J by 10 bases, with 7 bases of the junction left unmatched. CDR3 length equals 13 residues. Germline V gives CDR1 SGHDT, CDR2 YYEEEE. The CDR3 bases are TGTGCCAGCAGCTTGCTTCAGGGGGGTATCTACACCTTC. Its translation: CASSLLQGGIYTF.

The chain links TRBV7-9 to TRBJ2-1, with TRBD2 matching over 10 bases. Germline loops: CDR1 SEHNR, CDR2 FQNEAQ (reference sequence). J was trimmed by 7 bases and V by 4 bases; bases with no gene match: 7. This CDR3 is 15 amino acids long. The CDR3 reads CASSYSSGRGNEQFF. In DNA form, the CDR3 reads TGTGCCAGCAGCTATTCTAGCGGGAGAGGAAATGAGCAGTTCTTC.

The genes are TRBV7-9 and TRBJ2-6, with 7 bases aligning to TRBD1. The length of the CDR3 is 16 residues. Germline V gene sequence: CDR1 SEHNR, CDR2 FQNEAQ (reference sequence). With V trimmed by 4 bases and J by 1 base, 4 bases remained unmatched. The CDR3, as DNA: TGTGCCAGCAGCTCGGGACAGCTATCTGGGGCCAACGTCCTGACTTTC. Translated: CASSSGQLSGANVLTF. Combining the CDR3 with reference TRBV7-9 and TRBJ2-6 gives the whole variable domain DTGVSQNPRHKITKRGQNVTFRCDPISEHNRLYWYRQTLGQGPEFLTYFQNEAQLEKSRLLSDRFSAERPKGSFSTLEIQRTEQGDSAMYLCASSSGQLSGANVLTFGAGSRLTVL.